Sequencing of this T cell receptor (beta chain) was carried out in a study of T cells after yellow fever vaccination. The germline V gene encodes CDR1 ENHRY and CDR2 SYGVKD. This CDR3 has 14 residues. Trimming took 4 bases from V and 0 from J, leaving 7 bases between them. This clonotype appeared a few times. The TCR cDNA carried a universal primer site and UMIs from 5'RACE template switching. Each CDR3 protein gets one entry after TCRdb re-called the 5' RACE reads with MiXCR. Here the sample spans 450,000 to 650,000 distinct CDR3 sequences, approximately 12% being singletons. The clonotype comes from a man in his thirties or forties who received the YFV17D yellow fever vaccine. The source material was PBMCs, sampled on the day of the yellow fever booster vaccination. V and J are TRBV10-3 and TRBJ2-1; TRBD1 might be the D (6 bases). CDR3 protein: CAISADSSYNEQFF. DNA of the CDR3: TGTGCCATCAGTGCGGACAGCTCCTACAATGAGCAGTTCTTC.